What follows describes a single T cell receptor beta chain. TCRdb re-called the 5' RACE reads; one entry per CDR3 protein, DNA not given. The sample shows over 150,000 distinct CDR3 sequences, and 2% to 3% sits with its ten largest clones. This CDR3 has 14 amino acids. The germline gives CDR1 LGHNA, CDR2 YNFKEQ. This sample is part of a study of monozygotic twins with inflammatory bowel disease. Sequenced sample: blood. This TCR was sampled from a human donor with ulcerative colitis or Crohn's disease, or a healthy co-twin of an affected twin (not recorded which). The chain has TRBV4-2 and TRBJ2-2. The CDR3 protein is CASSQAQNTGELFF.